This T cell receptor beta chain was found in a study of T cell responses to AZD1222 COVID-19 vaccine. Method: immunoSEQ multiplex PCR; TCRdb's copy keeps in-frame clones and lacks some. The profile shows some 80,000 clones, about three quarters of them singletons. This clone was recorded only once. The CDR3 loop spans 12 amino acids. Germline CDR1 KGHDR, CDR2 SFDVKD. The V and J ends lost 10 bases and 6 bases respectively, with 12 bases between them. The sample was peripheral blood, taken 28 days after the second dose of the MenACWY control vaccine. This TCR was sampled from an adult who received the MenACWY meningococcal vaccine as a control. The chain recombines TRBV24-1 with TRBJ2-1; D call uncertain. This CDR3 reads CATPSGINEQFF. The CDR3 DNA sequence: TGTGCCACTCCTTCTGGGATCAATGAGCAGTTCTTC.